This T cell receptor (beta chain) was captured in a study of T cells after yellow fever vaccination. This clonotype was detected a few times. The antigen is undetermined. Germline CDR1 reads MGHRA; CDR2 reads YSYEKL. This CDR3 is built from 14 residues. V trimming: 4 bases; J trimming: 4 bases; junction bases outside the gene matches: 3. A 5'RACE template-switching step, the method used to make TCR cDNA, added a universal primer site and UMIs. TCRdb fed the 5' RACE reads into MiXCR, producing one record per CDR3 protein. The sample lists about 74,000 distinct CDR3 sequences; approximately 6.9% were seen once. Study observations and caveats: Once the booster was given, most primary-vaccination clones reappeared, at more than 95% for CD4 and around 90% for CD8. A weaker but faster secondary response was observed, peaking on day 5 versus 15. Shared CD4/CD8 clonotypes were a small share, likely from convergent recombination.

This receptor was identified in a man aged 18 to 29 who received the YFV17D yellow fever vaccine. This specimen was CD8+ T cells sorted from PBMCs, taken 5 days after the first yellow fever vaccination. The rearrangement links TRBV4-1 to TRBJ2-7; TRBD2 matches 11 bases. Here the CDR3 reads CASSRSSGGYEQYF. The CDR3 region has the DNA TGCGCCAGCAGCCGCTCTAGCGGGGGGTACGAGCAGTACTTC.